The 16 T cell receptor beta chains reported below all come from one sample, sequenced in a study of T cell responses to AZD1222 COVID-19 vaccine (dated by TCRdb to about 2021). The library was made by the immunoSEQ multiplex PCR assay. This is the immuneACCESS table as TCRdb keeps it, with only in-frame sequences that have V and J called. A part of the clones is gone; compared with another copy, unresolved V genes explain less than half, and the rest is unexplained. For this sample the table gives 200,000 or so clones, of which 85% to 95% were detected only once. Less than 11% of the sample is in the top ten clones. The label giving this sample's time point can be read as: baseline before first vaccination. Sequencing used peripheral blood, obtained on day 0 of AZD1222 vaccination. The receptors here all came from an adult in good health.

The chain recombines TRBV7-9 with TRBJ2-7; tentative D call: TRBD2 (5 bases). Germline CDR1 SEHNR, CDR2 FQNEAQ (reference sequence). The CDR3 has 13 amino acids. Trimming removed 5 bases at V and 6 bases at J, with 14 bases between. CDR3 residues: CASSDLAWVEQYV. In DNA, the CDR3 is TGTGCCAGCAGCGACCTAGCTTGGGTCGAGCAGTACGTC.

As DNA, the CDR3 is TGTGCCAGCTCCGGGGGCGGCTACACCTTC. It yields the protein CASSGGGYTF. The chain carries TRBV28 and TRBJ1-2, with a tentative D call TRBD1 (6 bases). Germline V gene data show CDR1 as MDHEN and CDR2 as SYDVKM. The length of the CDR3 is 10 residues. V lost 8 bases to trimming and J lost 8 bases, with 9 bases between them.

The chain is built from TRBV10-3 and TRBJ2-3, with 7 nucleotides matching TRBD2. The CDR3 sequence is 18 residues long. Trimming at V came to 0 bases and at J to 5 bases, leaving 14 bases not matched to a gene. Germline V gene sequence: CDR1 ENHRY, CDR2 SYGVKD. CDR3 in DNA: TGTGCCATCAGTGAGTCGAAGGGCAGGCTAGCGGTGGGAGATACGCAGTATTTT. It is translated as CAISESKGRLAVGDTQYF.

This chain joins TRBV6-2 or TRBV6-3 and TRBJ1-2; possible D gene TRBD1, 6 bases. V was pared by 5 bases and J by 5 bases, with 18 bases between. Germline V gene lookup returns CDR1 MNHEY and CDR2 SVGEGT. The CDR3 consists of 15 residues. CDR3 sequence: CASSLSDSLIYGYTF. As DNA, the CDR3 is TGTGCCAGCAGTCTTTCGGACAGCCTGATTTATGGCTACACCTTC.

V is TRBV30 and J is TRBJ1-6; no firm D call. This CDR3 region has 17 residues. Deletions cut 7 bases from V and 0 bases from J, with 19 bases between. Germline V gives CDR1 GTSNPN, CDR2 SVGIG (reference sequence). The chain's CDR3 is CASPTTQGSSYNSPLHF. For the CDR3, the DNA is TGTGCCTCCCCTACTACGCAAGGGAGCTCCTATAATTCACCCCTCCACTTT.

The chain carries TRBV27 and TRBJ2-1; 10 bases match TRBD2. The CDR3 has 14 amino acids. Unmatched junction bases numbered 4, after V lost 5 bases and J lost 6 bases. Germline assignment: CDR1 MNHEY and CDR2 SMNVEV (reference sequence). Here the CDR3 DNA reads TGTGCCAGCAGTATAGCGGGGGGAACCAATGAGCAGTTCTTC. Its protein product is CASSIAGGTNEQFF.

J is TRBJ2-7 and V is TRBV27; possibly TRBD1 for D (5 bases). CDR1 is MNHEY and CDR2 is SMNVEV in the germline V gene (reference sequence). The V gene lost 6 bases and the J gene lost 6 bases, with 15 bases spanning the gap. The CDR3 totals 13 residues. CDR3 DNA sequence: TGTGCCAGCAGCTTAACAGGTTACCGCGAGCAGTACTTC. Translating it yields CASSLTGYREQYF.

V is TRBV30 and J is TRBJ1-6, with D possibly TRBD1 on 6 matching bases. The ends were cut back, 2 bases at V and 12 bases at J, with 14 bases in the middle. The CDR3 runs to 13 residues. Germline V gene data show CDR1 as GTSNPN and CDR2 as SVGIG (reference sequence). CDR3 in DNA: TGTGCCTGGAGTATCTTTCGGACAGAACCCCTCCACTTT. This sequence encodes CAWSIFRTEPLHF.

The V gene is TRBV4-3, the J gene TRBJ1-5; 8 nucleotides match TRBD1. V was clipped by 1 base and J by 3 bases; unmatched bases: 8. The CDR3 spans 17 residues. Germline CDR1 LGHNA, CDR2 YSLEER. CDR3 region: CASSQAGDRKLNQPQHF. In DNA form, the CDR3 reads TGCGCCAGCAGCCAAGCTGGGGACAGGAAACTCAATCAGCCCCAGCATTTT.

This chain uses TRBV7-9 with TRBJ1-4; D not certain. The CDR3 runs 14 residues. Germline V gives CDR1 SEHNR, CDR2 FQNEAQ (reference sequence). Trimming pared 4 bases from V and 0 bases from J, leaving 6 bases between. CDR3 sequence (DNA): TGTGCCAGCAGCTCACGGGCAACTAATGAAAAACTGTTTTTT. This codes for CASSSRATNEKLFF.

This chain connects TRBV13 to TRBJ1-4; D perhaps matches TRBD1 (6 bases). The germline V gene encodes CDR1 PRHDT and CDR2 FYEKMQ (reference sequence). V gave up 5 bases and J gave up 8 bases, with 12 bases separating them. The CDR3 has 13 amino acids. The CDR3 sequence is CASSARGEEKLFF. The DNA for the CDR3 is TGTGCCAGCAGCGCAAGGGGGGAGGAAAAACTGTTTTTT.

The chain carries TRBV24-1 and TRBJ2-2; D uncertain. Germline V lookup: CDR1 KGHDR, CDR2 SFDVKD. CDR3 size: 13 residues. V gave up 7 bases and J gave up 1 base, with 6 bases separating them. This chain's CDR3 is CATSAENTGELFF. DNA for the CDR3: TGTGCCACCAGCGCGGAGAACACCGGGGAGCTGTTTTTT.

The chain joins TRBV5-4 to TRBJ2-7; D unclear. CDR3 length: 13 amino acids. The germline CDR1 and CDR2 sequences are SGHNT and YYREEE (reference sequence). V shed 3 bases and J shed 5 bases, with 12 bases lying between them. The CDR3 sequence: CASSWTAVDEQYF. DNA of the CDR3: TGTGCCAGCAGCTGGACCGCGGTTGACGAGCAGTACTTC.

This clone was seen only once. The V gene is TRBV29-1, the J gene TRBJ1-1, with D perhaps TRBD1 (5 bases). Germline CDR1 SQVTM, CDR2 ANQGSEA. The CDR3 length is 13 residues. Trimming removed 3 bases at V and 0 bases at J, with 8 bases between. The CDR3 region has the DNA TGCAGCGTTGAGGCAGGGATGAACACTGAAGCTTTCTTT. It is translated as CSVEAGMNTEAFF.

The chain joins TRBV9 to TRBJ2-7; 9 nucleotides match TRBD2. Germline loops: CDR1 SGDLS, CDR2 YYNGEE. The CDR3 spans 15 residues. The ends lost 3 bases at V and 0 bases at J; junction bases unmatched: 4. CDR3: CASSAGSGSSYEQYF. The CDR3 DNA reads TGTGCCAGCAGCGCTGGTAGCGGGAGCTCCTACGAGCAGTACTTC.

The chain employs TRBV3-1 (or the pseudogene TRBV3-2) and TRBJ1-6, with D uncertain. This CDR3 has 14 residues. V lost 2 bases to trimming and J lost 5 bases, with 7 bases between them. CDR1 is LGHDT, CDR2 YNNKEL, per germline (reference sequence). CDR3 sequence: CASSQNSDNSPLHF. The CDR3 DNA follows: TGTGCCAGCAGCCAAAACAGCGATAATTCACCCCTCCACTTT.